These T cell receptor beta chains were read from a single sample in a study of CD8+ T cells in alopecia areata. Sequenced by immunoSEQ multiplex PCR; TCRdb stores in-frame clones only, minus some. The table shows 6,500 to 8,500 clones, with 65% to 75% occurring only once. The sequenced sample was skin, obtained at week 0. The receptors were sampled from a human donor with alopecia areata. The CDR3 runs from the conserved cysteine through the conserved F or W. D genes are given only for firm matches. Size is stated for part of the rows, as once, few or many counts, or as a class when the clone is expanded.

CDR3: CASSPDPGIDYGYTF
DNA: TGTGCCAGCAGCCCGGACCCAGGGATTGACTATGGCTACACCTTC
J: TRBJ1-2
V: TRBV6-1
size: few
D: NA
length: 15

CDR3: CASSLESRTEAFF
DNA: TGTGCCAGCAGCTTAGAGAGTAGGACCGAAGCTTTCTTT
J: TRBJ1-1
V: TRBV13
size: NA
D: NA
length: 13

CDR3: CASSLSPIGGNLGNTIYF
DNA: TGTGCCAGCAGCTTATCTCCCATCGGGGGGAATCTAGGAAACACCATATATTTT
J: TRBJ1-3
V: TRBV7-3
size: NA
D: NA
length: 18

CDR3: CASSRSGGLSRDTQYF
DNA: TGTGCCAGCAGCCGGAGCGGGGGACTCTCGAGGGATACGCAGTATTTT
J: TRBJ2-3
V: TRBV7-3
size: once
D: TRBD2
length: 16

CDR3: CASSHKDRGPYGYTF
DNA: TGTGCCAGCAGCCACAAGGACAGGGGCCCCTATGGCTACACCTTC
J: TRBJ1-2
V: TRBV14
size: NA
D: TRBD1
length: 15

CDR3: CATSRDWGRMLTGELFF
DNA: TGTGCCACCAGCAGAGATTGGGGGCGGATGCTCACCGGGGAGCTGTTTTTT
J: TRBJ2-2
V: TRBV15
size: NA
D: NA
length: 17

CDR3: CASSKDRAGNYEQYF
DNA: TGTGCCAGTAGTAAGGACAGAGCGGGGAACTACGAGCAGTACTTC
J: TRBJ2-7
V: TRBV19
size: few
D: NA
length: 15

CDR3: CASSQTDPTGVSSYEQYF
DNA: TGCGCCAGCAGCCAAACCGACCCGACAGGGGTCAGCTCCTACGAGCAGTACTTC
J: TRBJ2-7
V: TRBV4-1
size: NA
D: TRBD1
length: 18

CDR3: CACTRNTEAFF
DNA: TGTGCCTGCACCAGGAACACTGAAGCTTTCTTT
J: TRBJ1-1
V: TRBV30
size: NA
D: NA
length: 11

CDR3: CASSHPASGSETQYF
DNA: TGTGCCAGCAGCCACCCGGCTAGCGGGTCAGAGACCCAGTACTTC
J: TRBJ2-5
V: TRBV4-1
size: once
D: TRBD2
length: 15

CDR3: CASSLEKTQYF
DNA: TGTGCCAGCAGCTTAGAAAAGACCCAGTACTTC
J: TRBJ2-5
V: TRBV7-6
size: few
D: NA
length: 11

CDR3: CASTSFMGGEQYF
DNA: TGTGCCAGCACGTCTTTTATGGGGGGCGAGCAGTACTTC
J: TRBJ2-7
V: TRBV14
size: NA
D: NA
length: 13

CDR3: CASSYSGTTNTDTQYF
DNA: TGTGCCAGCAGTTACTCGGGGACTACCAACACAGATACGCAGTATTTT
J: TRBJ2-3
V: TRBV6-5
size: NA
D: TRBD2
length: 16

CDR3: CASSTETGKGTEAFF
DNA: TGTGCCAGCAGCACAGAGACAGGGAAGGGGACTGAAGCTTTCTTT
J: TRBJ1-1
V: TRBV11-2
size: NA
D: TRBD1
length: 15

CDR3: CASSGQGDNSPLHF
DNA: TGTGCCAGTAGTGGACAGGGGGATAATTCACCCCTCCACTTT
J: TRBJ1-6
V: TRBV19
size: NA
D: TRBD1
length: 14

CDR3: CSVEGGRTDTQYF
DNA: TGCAGCGTTGAAGGGGGGCGGACAGATACGCAGTATTTT
J: TRBJ2-3
V: TRBV29-1
size: NA
D: NA
length: 13

CDR3: CSAGQGQETQYF
DNA: TGCAGCGCGGGACAGGGTCAAGAGACCCAGTACTTC
J: TRBJ2-5
V: TRBV29-1
size: NA
D: TRBD1
length: 12

CDR3: CASSPRDQGSEQFF
DNA: TGTGCCAGCTCACCAAGGGACCAGGGGAGTGAGCAGTTCTTC
J: TRBJ2-1
V: TRBV18
size: NA
D: NA
length: 14

CDR3: CASKRQGANTGELFF
DNA: TGCGCCAGCAAAAGACAGGGGGCGAACACCGGGGAGCTGTTTTTT
J: TRBJ2-2
V: TRBV5-1
size: NA
D: TRBD1
length: 15

CDR3: CSARGATEAFF
DNA: TGCAGTGCTAGGGGGGCCACTGAAGCTTTCTTT
J: TRBJ1-1
V: TRBV20-1
size: NA
D: NA
length: 11

CDR3: CASSLGQETQYF
DNA: TGTGCCAGCAGCTTGGGCCAAGAGACCCAGTACTTC
J: TRBJ2-5
V: TRBV7-2
size: NA
D: NA
length: 12

CDR3: CASSASRGRQEKLFF
DNA: TGTGCCAGCAGTGCTTCCAGGGGGCGTCAAGAAAAACTGTTTTTT
J: TRBJ1-4
V: TRBV6-1
size: few
D: TRBD1
length: 15

CDR3: CASSQPGDREKGYTF
DNA: TGTGCCAGCAGCCAACCAGGGGACAGGGAAAAAGGCTACACCTTC
J: TRBJ1-2
V: TRBV4-2
size: NA
D: TRBD1
length: 15

CDR3: CASSSGGALPYEQYF
DNA: TGTGCCAGCAGCTCAGGCGGGGCCCTCCCCTACGAGCAGTACTTC
J: TRBJ2-7
V: TRBV27
size: NA
D: NA
length: 15

CDR3: CASSLQTSYEQYF
DNA: TGTGCCAGCAGCTTACAGACTTCCTACGAGCAGTACTTC
J: TRBJ2-7
V: TRBV11-2
size: NA
D: NA
length: 13

CDR3: CASSQHSGPHSRLGYTF
DNA: TGCGCCAGCAGCCAACACTCCGGGCCCCACAGCAGGCTTGGCTACACCTTC
J: TRBJ1-2
V: TRBV5-1
size: few
D: NA
length: 17

CDR3: CASSPIRTGFGETQYF
DNA: TGTGCCAGCAGTCCAATCCGAACAGGGTTCGGGGAGACCCAGTACTTC
J: TRBJ2-5
V: TRBV7-2
size: NA
D: NA
length: 16

CDR3: CASSYGGAGSYEQYF
DNA: TGTGCCAGCAGTTACGGGGGGGCAGGGTCCTACGAGCAGTACTTC
J: TRBJ2-7
V: TRBV6-5
size: NA
D: NA
length: 15

CDR3: CASSLAGGRTDTQYF
DNA: TGTGCCAGCAGCTTAGCGGGGGGACGCACAGATACGCAGTATTTT
J: TRBJ2-3
V: TRBV5-5
size: NA
D: TRBD2
length: 15

CDR3: CASSVTVRGGTDTQYF
DNA: TGTGCCAGCAGCGTGACCGTGCGGGGGGGCACAGATACGCAGTATTTT
J: TRBJ2-3
V: TRBV9
size: NA
D: TRBD2
length: 16

CDR3: CAWSPAGQGLAKNIQYF
DNA: TGTGCCTGGAGTCCCGCCGGACAGGGCCTCGCCAAAAACATTCAGTACTTC
J: TRBJ2-4
V: TRBV30
size: NA
D: TRBD1
length: 17

CDR3: CASSLGGTGNEKLFF
DNA: TGTGCCAGCAGCTTGGGTGGGACAGGGAATGAAAAACTGTTTTTT
J: TRBJ1-4
V: TRBV5-4
size: NA
D: TRBD1
length: 15

CDR3: CASSLGAGLKAYEQYF
DNA: TGTGCCAGCAGCCTTGGGGCGGGGCTAAAGGCCTACGAGCAGTACTTC
J: TRBJ2-7
V: TRBV5-4
size: NA
D: NA
length: 16

CDR3: CASSFAWGPTQETQYF
DNA: TGTGCCAGCAGCTTCGCGTGGGGACCTACTCAAGAGACCCAGTACTTC
J: TRBJ2-5
V: TRBV7-2
size: NA
D: NA
length: 16

CDR3: CASSPPSGELFF
DNA: TGTGCCAGCAGTCCACCATCCGGGGAGCTGTTTTTT
J: TRBJ2-2
V: TRBV7-3
size: NA
D: NA
length: 12

CDR3: CASSLVGATGELFF
DNA: TGTGCCAGCAGCTTAGTAGGGGCGACCGGGGAGCTGTTTTTT
J: TRBJ2-2
V: TRBV11-2
size: few
D: NA
length: 14

CDR3: CAIRTPTNEQYF
DNA: TGTGCCATCAGGACTCCGACTAACGAGCAGTACTTC
J: TRBJ2-7
V: TRBV10-3
size: NA
D: NA
length: 12

CDR3: CASSYSRGDTQYF
DNA: TGTGCCAGCAGTTATTCAAGGGGAGATACGCAGTATTTT
J: TRBJ2-3
V: TRBV6-5
size: few
D: NA
length: 13

CDR3: CASSQDDIARTDEQFF
DNA: TGCGCCAGCAGCCAAGATGACATCGCCCGTACGGATGAGCAGTTCTTC
J: TRBJ2-1
V: TRBV4-1
size: few
D: NA
length: 16

CDR3: CASSERGGLAKNIQYF
DNA: TGTGCCAGCAGTGAACGGGGGGGCCTAGCCAAAAACATTCAGTACTTC
J: TRBJ2-4
V: TRBV2
size: NA
D: TRBD2
length: 16

CDR3: CASSYGQSGNTIYF
DNA: TGCGCCAGCAGCTATGGACAGTCTGGAAACACCATATATTTT
J: TRBJ1-3
V: TRBV4-3
size: few
D: NA
length: 14

CDR3: CASSPRQGGSGEQYF
DNA: TGTGCCAGCAGTCCCCGACAGGGGGGATCGGGCGAGCAGTACTTC
J: TRBJ2-7
V: TRBV27
size: once
D: TRBD1
length: 15

CDR3: CASSSARSNTGELFF
DNA: TGTGCCAGTAGTTCGGCCAGGTCGAACACCGGGGAGCTGTTTTTT
J: TRBJ2-2
V: TRBV19
size: once
D: NA
length: 15

CDR3: CASSEWPRAGYPGEQYF
DNA: TGTGCCAGCAGTGAATGGCCCAGGGCCGGGTACCCGGGCGAGCAGTACTTC
J: TRBJ2-7
V: TRBV25-1
size: few
D: NA
length: 17

CDR3: CASSPTQGRSGNTIYF
DNA: TGTGCCAGCAGCCCCACACAGGGGCGCTCTGGAAACACCATATATTTT
J: TRBJ1-3
V: TRBV7-2
size: NA
D: TRBD1
length: 16

CDR3: CASSVSSSPLHF
DNA: TGTGCCAGCAGCGTCAGTTCGTCACCCCTCCACTTT
J: TRBJ1-6
V: TRBV9
size: NA
D: NA
length: 12

CDR3: CASSSRGGLVTDGYTF
DNA: TGTGCCAGCAGCTCCCGGGGTGGCCTAGTTACGGATGGCTACACCTTC
J: TRBJ1-2
V: TRBV7-2
size: NA
D: NA
length: 16

CDR3: CASSSLGTQYF
DNA: TGTGCCAGCAGCTCGTTGGGTACGCAGTATTTT
J: TRBJ2-3
V: TRBV5-6
size: NA
D: NA
length: 11

CDR3: CASSAGTGGYGYTF
DNA: TGTGCCAGCAGCGCTGGGACAGGGGGCTATGGCTACACCTTC
J: TRBJ1-2
V: TRBV7-3
size: NA
D: TRBD1
length: 14

CDR3: CASSAVGRQGSNQPQHF
DNA: TGTGCCAGCAGCGCCGTCGGCCGACAGGGCTCCAATCAGCCCCAGCATTTT
J: TRBJ1-5
V: TRBV2
size: NA
D: TRBD1
length: 17

CDR3: CASKELGQGSGANVLTF
DNA: TGCGCCAGCAAAGAATTAGGCCAGGGATCTGGGGCCAACGTCCTGACTTTC
J: TRBJ2-6
V: TRBV5-1
size: NA
D: NA
length: 17

CDR3: CASSQAGTYEQYF
DNA: TGTGCCAGCAGCCAGGCAGGGACCTACGAGCAGTACTTC
J: TRBJ2-7
V: TRBV14
size: NA
D: NA
length: 13

CDR3: CASAPARYEQYF
DNA: TGTGCCAGCGCCCCCGCAAGATACGAGCAGTACTTC
J: TRBJ2-7
V: TRBV11-2
size: NA
D: NA
length: 12

CDR3: CASSLAGTGEETQYF
DNA: TGTGCCAGCAGTCTAGCCGGGACAGGGGAAGAGACCCAGTACTTC
J: TRBJ2-5
V: TRBV6-5
size: NA
D: TRBD1
length: 15

CDR3: CASSLASSKKNTEAFF
DNA: TGCGCCAGCAGCTTGGCCAGTTCAAAAAAGAACACTGAAGCTTTCTTT
J: TRBJ1-1
V: TRBV5-5
size: NA
D: NA
length: 16

CDR3: CASSKQASTEAFF
DNA: TGTGCCAGCAGTAAGCAGGCCTCCACTGAAGCTTTCTTT
J: TRBJ1-1
V: TRBV2
size: NA
D: NA
length: 13

CDR3: CASSSTVVFYGYTF
DNA: TGTGCCAGCAGCTCGACGGTTGTCTTTTATGGCTACACCTTC
J: TRBJ1-2
V: TRBV7-8
size: NA
D: NA
length: 14

CDR3: CASRELYRGRGGYTF
DNA: TGTGCCAGCAGGGAACTATACCGGGGAAGAGGGGGCTACACCTTC
J: TRBJ1-2
V: TRBV6-5
size: NA
D: NA
length: 15

CDR3: CASRATETQYF
DNA: TGTGCCAGCAGGGCCACGGAGACCCAGTACTTC
J: TRBJ2-5
V: TRBV5-5
size: once
D: NA
length: 11